The 14 T cell receptor beta chains below were found in one sample sequenced in a study of T cell repertoires in aging, cancer and after chemotherapy. Peripheral blood genomic DNA, not sorted cells or RNA, was the template. Multiplex touch-down PCR with TRB-A/B primers amplified rearranged V-D-J TRB sequences. TCRdb redid the calling of the multiplex PCR reads with MiXCR, one entry per CDR3 protein. The sample consists of 7,000 to 9,500 distinct CDR3 sequences, around 35% of them appearing once. The specimen was blood. The receptor set was obtained from a human donor in good health. The donor label of this sample is uncertain.

Regarding this clonotype: No conserved phenylalanine or tryptophan is present at the end of the CDR3, so a read error is the likely explanation. The limits of the CDR3 on the DNA are not certain, so only TCRdb's listed CDR3 is given. The rearrangement uses TRBV6-2 or TRBV6-3 and TRBJ2-6; the table calls TRBD2, which could not be checked here. From its first to its last residue, the CDR3 has 8 amino acids. The germline gives CDR1 MNHEY, CDR2 SVGEGT. This CDR3 reads CASSEASG.

The sample holds a few counts of this clonotype. The chain uses TRBV6-2 or TRBV6-3 and TRBJ1-2; the D gene is possibly TRBD1 (6 bases). V dropped 7 bases and J dropped 3 bases, with 18 bases sitting between them. This CDR3 is 15 amino acids long. The V gene's germline CDR1 is MNHEY and CDR2 SVGEGT. The CDR3 bases are TGTGCCAGCACCAGAGCCCGGGACAAGCACTATGGCTACACCTTC. Translated: CASTRARDKHYGYTF.

This chain links TRBV6-6 with TRBJ1-6; D is ambiguous. From germline, CDR1 is MNHNY and CDR2 SVGAGI (reference sequence). V lost 7 bases to trimming and J lost 9 bases, with 13 bases between them. The CDR3 has 13 residues. CDR3 DNA: TGTGCCAGCAAGAGTTTGCGTAGTTCACCCCTCCACTTT. This gives the protein CASKSLRSSPLHF.

There are a few counts of this clonotype. Written as DNA, the CDR3 is TGTGCCAGCACCCCCGGGACAGAAGTGTATGGCTACACCTTC. It encodes CASTPGTEVYGYTF. V gene TRBV6-1 combines with J gene TRBJ1-2; 7 bases align to TRBD1. Germline V gene sequence: CDR1 MNHNS, CDR2 SASEGT. V shed 7 bases and J 5 bases; nucleotides not matched to a gene: 10. This CDR3 comprises 14 residues.

This sequence joins TRBV13 and TRBJ1-2; TRBD1 matches at 7 bases. The CDR3 contains 13 residues. The V gene's germline CDR1 is PRHDT and CDR2 FYEKMQ (reference sequence). V gave up 5 bases and J gave up 6 bases; unmatched junction bases: 6. The CDR3 DNA reads TGTGCCAGCAGCCTCAGACAGGGTAATGGCTACACCTTC. This sequence encodes CASSLRQGNGYTF.

This clonotype was found once. The V gene is TRBV4-3, the J gene TRBJ2-7; D perhaps matches TRBD2 (6 bases). The V gene's germline CDR1 is LGHNA and CDR2 YSLEER. This CDR3 spans 16 amino acids. V dropped 0 bases and J dropped 2 bases, with 14 bases sitting between them. The CDR3 DNA follows: TGCGCCAGCAGCCAAGATTCTGACGGGGGAACCTACGAGCAGTACTTC. Its protein product is CASSQDSDGGTYEQYF.

By share of the sample, this clonotype is medium-sized. The CDR3 DNA reads as TGCAGCGTCCATCGGCGGGACGGCCAAGAGACCCAGTACTTC. It yields the protein CSVHRRDGQETQYF. V and J are TRBV29-1 and TRBJ2-5, with D possibly TRBD2 on 6 matching bases. Trimming took off 6 bases at V and 1 base at J, with 15 bases between the two ends. The CDR3 has 14 residues. CDR1 is SQVTM and CDR2 is ANQGSEA in the germline V gene. The full variable domain, its missing parts supplied by reference TRBV29-1 and TRBJ2-5, is SAVISQKPSRDICQRGTSLTIQCQVDSQVTMMFWYRQQPGQSLTLIATANQGSEATYESGFVIDKFPISRPNLTFSTLTVSNMSPEDSSIYLCSVHRRDGQETQYFGPGTRLLVL.

The rearrangement joins TRBV6-1 to TRBJ2-2; 11 positions match TRBD2. This CDR3 has 18 amino acids. Trimming cost V 0 bases and J 1 base; bases outside gene matches: 4. Germline assignment: CDR1 MNHNS and CDR2 SASEGT. The CDR3 DNA follows: TGTGCCAGCAGTGAAGCGCGACTAGCGGGGCTGAACACCGGGGAGCTGTTTTTT. This translates into CASSEARLAGLNTGELFF.

This clonotype was found a few times. The gene calls are TRBV6-5 and TRBJ2-4; 9 bases are shared with TRBD1. Trimming removed 6 bases from V and 4 bases from J; junction bases left unmatched: 10. The CDR3 is 16 amino acids. CDR1 is MNHEY, CDR2 SVGAGI, per germline. Here the CDR3 DNA reads TGTGCCAGCAGCCCTAACGGACAGGGGTTTAAAAACATTCAGTACTTC. It translates to CASSPNGQGFKNIQYF.

This clonotype was picked up a small number of times. V and J are TRBV13 and TRBJ1-2, with TRBD1 matching 7 bases. Trimming at V came to 4 bases and at J to 8 bases, leaving 19 bases not matched to a gene. Germline assignment: CDR1 PRHDT and CDR2 FYEKMQ (reference sequence). There are 17 residues in the CDR3. DNA of the CDR3: TGTGCCAGCAGCTCCATAGCAGGGGGAACTATTGACGAGGGCTACACCTTC. This sequence encodes CASSSIAGGTIDEGYTF.

The chain employs TRBV15 and TRBJ2-2; no clear D gene. V lost 5 bases, J lost 6 bases, and 7 bases lay in between. The length of the CDR3 is 12 residues. From germline, CDR1 is LNHNV and CDR2 YYDKDF (reference sequence). The CDR3 region has the DNA TGTGCCACCAGCGGTGGGTCCGGGGAGCTGTTTTTT. It is translated as CATSGGSGELFF.

This clonotype was seen a handful of times. The rearrangement joins TRBV27 to TRBJ2-7; D is perhaps TRBD2 (6 bases). The CDR3 consists of 17 residues. Germline V gene sequence: CDR1 MNHEY, CDR2 SMNVEV (reference sequence). Trimming removed 5 bases from V and 5 bases from J, with 25 bases in between. The CDR3 DNA reads as TGTGCCAGCAGTCCCTCTCTTTCGGGGGACGATCAGAACGAGCAGTACTTC. This encodes CASSPSLSGDDQNEQYF.

This clonotype was recorded a few times. The rearrangement uses TRBV5-4 and TRBJ1-3; D call uncertain. Between the trimmed V and J ends, which lost 5 bases and 4 bases, there was a span of 13 bases. In germline, CDR1 is SGHNT, CDR2 YYREEE (reference sequence). The CDR3 sequence is 14 residues long. CDR3 coding DNA: TGTGCCAGCAGTCAAAAAACTGCCGGAAACACCATATATTTT. This sequence encodes CASSQKTAGNTIYF. The full variable domain, completed using reference TRBV5-4 and TRBJ1-3, is ETGVTQSPTHLIKTRGQQVTLRCSSQSGHNTVSWYQQALGQGPQFIFQYYREEENGRGNFPPRFSGLQFPNYSSELNVNALELDDSALYLCASSQKTAGNTIYFGEGSWLTVV.

This clonotype was observed a few times. This chain connects TRBV6-5 to TRBJ1-5, with TRBD1 as a possible D gene (6 bases). V lost 6 bases and J 5 bases, leaving 11 bases between the germline ends. The CDR3 extends over 13 amino acids. Per germline, CDR1 MNHEY and CDR2 SVGAGI. DNA of the CDR3: TGTGCCAGCAGCCGTGGACAGTATCAGCCCCAGCATTTT. This sequence encodes CASSRGQYQPQHF.